The source of this T cell receptor (beta chain) is a study of a mutant IDH1 vaccine in newly diagnosed glioma. Study overall: Eight vaccinations went to patients in weeks 1, 3, 5, 7, 11, 15, 19, 23. The initiation of vaccination occurred 4-6 weeks after radiotherapy alone, or with temozolomide cycles.

Study-wide points: The vaccine induced immune responses, and these occurred in roughly 95% of patients.

Time point indicated: week 23, last vaccination. Vaccination comprised doses that each held 300 ug of mutant IDH1 20-mer peptide, plus topical imiquimod. Donors had new WHO grade 3 or 4 IDH1-mutant, ATRX-lost astrocytomas. TCRdb's copy holds only in-frame clones and misses some; the assay was immunoSEQ multiplex PCR. The sample shows under 45,000 clones, approximately 90% of them seen only once. Concerning this clone itself: The target antigen is unknown.

J lost 10 bases, V lost 7 bases, and 10 bases had no gene match. CDR3 length: 13 residues. Germline V lookup: CDR1 SQVTM, CDR2 ANQGSEA. The receptor was derived from a man aged 45 to 65 with glioma. This material consisted of PBMCs, taken from a glioma patient whose treatment included an IDH1 peptide vaccine. The rearrangement joins TRBV29-1 to TRBJ1-4, with TRBD1 matching 9 bases. This chain's CDR3 is CSAGGQGYGKLFF. CDR3 in DNA: TGCAGCGCCGGAGGACAGGGGTATGGAAAACTGTTTTTT.